This T cell receptor (beta chain) was identified in a study of T cells in Graves' hyperthyroidism and ophthalmopathy (dated by TCRdb to between 2017 and 2020). About the study as a whole: Peripheral blood was collected at initial diagnosis, before any treatment. After blood sampling, hyperthyroidism patients were treated with methimazole at a starting dose of 30 mg daily, and ophthalmopathy patients were treated with high-dose intravenous methylprednisolone. The paper reports TCR Vbeta CDR3 sequencing of 135 peripheral blood samples: 43 ophthalmopathy, 75 to 80 hyperthyroidism and approximately 17 progressor patients. A discovery cohort of fewer than 110 patients, roughly 43 with Graves' ophthalmopathy and fewer than 65 with stable Graves' hyperthyroidism, was used to find distinguishing TCR V-J signatures. The 100 or so discovery patients were divided at random into training and test sets in a 7:3 ratio. Whether ophthalmopathy could be predicted prospectively was tested in an independent validation cohort made up of 18 to 20 hyperthyroidism patients plus 17 patients who later progressed to ophthalmopathy. In several Graves' hyperthyroidism patients, the study also compared T-cell repertoires from thyroid tissue with T-cell repertoires from blood.

The CDR3 has 15 amino acids, counting the end cysteine and phenylalanine. The read is trimmed to its CDR3 DNA, 45 bases read in frame from base 1. V sheds 2 bases and J sheds 3 bases, leaving 11 bases between their ends. CDR1 SGHDN and CDR2 FVKESK were looked up in the germline V gene. Study-wide findings and limitations: Most expanded thyroid clonotypes (frequency above 0.001) were also detected in blood, a finding suggesting that blood repertoires may reflect thyroid immune responses. No statistical method was used to set the sample size in advance, and investigators knew the group allocation. A 13 V-J signature model separated ophthalmopathy from stable hyperthyroidism, with approximately 87% sensitivity and about 81% specificity in cross-validation and 80%/75% in testing. In validation, progression to ophthalmopathy was predicted by the model with 70.59% sensitivity and 72% to 85% specificity, a median of roughly 6.4 months before onset.

A note on this clonotype: Its recognized antigen is unknown. No qualities accompany the bases; no much larger clone lies one base away.

In the ophthalmopathy patients, disease was moderately to severely active, with a Clinical Activity Score of 3 or more, a NOSPECS grade of 4 or more, and a duration of less than 3 months. Any patient with an uncontrolled infection, another autoimmune disease, pregnancy or lactation was excluded. Diagnoses relied on clinical symptoms, serum thyroxine and TRAb, thyroid ultrasound and orbital computed tomography. PBMCs were isolated from about 10 ml of fresh peripheral blood by Ficoll-Paque density gradient centrifugation. Trizol reagent was used to extract total RNA, and RNA quality was then checked on an Agilent 2100 Bioanalyzer. The TCR beta CDR3 regions were amplified from RNA transcripts. A first-round RT-PCR of the TCR CDR3 used the HTBI primer set with the Qiagen OneStep RT-PCR kit. Libraries were constructed in a second round of multiplex PCR, after which size selection and purification were performed. Sequencing of the libraries was done on an Illumina HiSeq2000 using paired-end 100 bp reads. Processing in the source paper ran as follows. SOAPnuke was used to process the raw data, removing reads that contained adapters or uncalled bases, had a mean Phred below 15, or lacked an exact match to the constant primer or identifier. COPE v1.2.5 was used to merge high-quality paired reads, and clonotypes were defined as unique nucleotide sequences. Clonotypes were aligned to IMGT TRBV, TRBD and TRBJ reference segments using MiTCR v1.1. Only V-J combinations with frequency above 0.0001, covering about 99% of repertoires, were analysed. A TCS score was defined as the ratio between F50 (clonal expansion) and ExV (chaos), using BLOSUM62-based TCRdist between CDR3 peptides within each V-J. Welch's t-statistics and random forest reduced several hundred V-J features to about 13, which were used in a naive Bayes classifier (R e1071). The public reads were reprocessed in TCRdb via fastp at Q25 and MiXCR, keeping in-frame beta chains. Rows are unified per CDR3 protein, each entry keeping the most common DNA and genes. The V and J calls reflect TCRdb's pipeline rather than the authors' work. The sample profile shows 560,000 or so distinct CDR3 sequences; less than 20% of them were found once. The ten largest clones capture about 50% of the sample.

Sequencing was performed on blood. This sequence was found in a man between 35 and 55 years old with Graves' ophthalmopathy. Here the chain combines TRBV14 and TRBJ1-3; no D gene is confidently identified. In nucleotide form, the sequence is TGTGCCAGCAGCCAACGCAGGAGGAATGGAAACACCATATATTTT. This encodes CASSQRRRNGNTIYF.